The clone carrying this T cell receptor beta chain has a handful of counts. Its matching antigen is unknown. The V gene end was trimmed by 5 bases and the J gene end by 1 base; junction bases not matched to a gene: 2. CDR1 SGHNT and CDR2 YENEEA come from the germline V gene. The CDR3 length is 15 residues. Using RNA transcripts as the source, TCR beta CDR3 regions were amplified. Initially, a first-round RT-PCR of the TCR CDR3 employed the HTBI primer set. Each CDR3 protein is one row after TCRdb ran MiXCR on the multiplex PCR reads. This sample has 550,000 to 600,000 distinct CDR3 sequences, with around 15% found just once. This sample is part of a study of T cells in Graves' hyperthyroidism and ophthalmopathy. For the study at large: At initial diagnosis, before any treatment had begun, peripheral blood was obtained.

Study-wide results and caveats: A model using 13 V-J features told ophthalmopathy apart from stable hyperthyroidism. The majority of expanded thyroid clonotypes above 0.001 also appeared in blood.

The chain links TRBV11-3 to TRBJ2-2, with 9 nucleotides matching TRBD2. This receptor was identified in a woman between 18 and 30 years old with Graves' hyperthyroidism. Specimen: blood. The CDR3 is CASSQAGGNTGELFF. The CDR3 DNA sequence: TGTGCCAGCAGCCAAGCGGGGGGGAACACCGGGGAGCTGTTTTTT.